The T cell receptor (beta chain) described here comes from a study of Ad26.COV2.S vaccination and SARS-CoV-2 variants. Treatment meaning: some 20 received Ad26.COV2.S at low or high dose, single or two shots; 5 received placebo; per-sample allocation not given. Samples were taken on day 63 after the first vaccine or placebo injection. Assay used: immunoSEQ multiplex PCR; TCRdb lists only in-frame clones, some missing. The sample lists 400,000 to 450,000 clones, 80% to 95% occurring once. The receptor's source is a person aged 18-65 years who received the Ad26.COV2.S COVID-19 vaccine or a placebo. The specimen was peripheral blood, collected in a trial of Ad26.COV2.S vaccine versus placebo.

The CDR3 is CASSFTGIQPQHF. For the CDR3, the DNA is TGTGCCAGCAGCTTTACAGGGATTCAGCCCCAGCATTTT. The V gene is TRBV7-2, the J gene TRBJ1-5; D perhaps matches TRBD1 (6 bases). This CDR3 has 13 amino acids. Germline lookup yields CDR1 SGHTA and CDR2 FQGNSA. Between the trimmed V and J ends, which lost 3 bases and 6 bases, there was a span of 9 bases.